A single sample is the source of the 25 T cell receptor beta chains below, sequenced in a study of T cells in Graves' hyperthyroidism and ophthalmopathy. The investigators amplified TCR beta CDR3 regions from RNA transcripts. First-round RT-PCR with HTBI primers amplified the TCR CDR3 region. MiXCR, applied by TCRdb to the multiplex PCR reads, yields one record per CDR3 protein. The data show over 450,000 distinct CDR3 sequences, roughly 17% seen once. The sample consisted of blood. These receptors all stem from a woman younger than 30 with Graves' ophthalmopathy.

The sample holds many counts of this clonotype. The rearrangement joins TRBV7-2 to TRBJ1-6; unclear D gene. The germline V and J ends were trimmed by 4 bases and 5 bases, with 12 bases remaining between them. This CDR3 is 15 amino acids long. Per germline, CDR1 SGHTA and CDR2 FQGNSA. The CDR3 sequence is CASSWVSADNSPLHF. DNA of the CDR3: TGTGCCAGCAGCTGGGTCTCAGCTGATAATTCACCCCTCCACTTT.

This clonotype was observed a handful of times. V usage is TRBV19 and J usage is TRBJ1-5; TRBD1 might be the D (5 bases). The CDR3 sequence is 13 residues long. The V gene lost 9 bases and the J gene lost 3 bases, with 12 bases spanning the gap. The germline V gene has CDR1 LNHDA and CDR2 SQIVND (reference sequence). The CDR3 spells CASRRDHNQPQHF. In DNA, the CDR3 is TGTGCCAGCCGCAGGGACCACAATCAGCCCCAGCATTTT.

This clonotype was detected ten times or more. This chain joins TRBV2 and TRBJ2-7, with D possibly being TRBD1 (6 bases). Germline CDR1 is SNHLY and CDR2 is FYNNEI. The V and J ends lost 7 bases and 4 bases respectively, with 8 bases between them. This CDR3 is built from 11 residues. The CDR3: CASNRAYEQYF. In DNA form, the CDR3 reads TGTGCCAGCAACAGGGCTTACGAGCAGTACTTC.

A few counts support this clonotype. The chain is built from TRBV5-6 and TRBJ2-5, with D perhaps matching TRBD1 or TRBD2 (5 bases each). Trimming removed 3 bases at V and 5 bases at J, with 14 bases between. Germline CDR1 is SGHDT and CDR2 is YYEEEE. The CDR3 contains 14 residues. CDR3 DNA sequence: TGTGCCAGCAGCTACCTCGAGGGACCCGAGACCCAGTACTTC. This translates into CASSYLEGPETQYF.

This clonotype was seen ten or more times. V and J are TRBV2 and TRBJ2-1, with 16 bases matching TRBD2. Looked up from germline, CDR1 is SNHLY and CDR2 is FYNNEI. V shed 7 bases, J shed 5 bases, and the junction held 8 bases outside the gene matches. The CDR3 length is 17 residues. CDR3 amino acids: CASTAGLAGGWNNEQFF. The CDR3 region has the DNA TGTGCCAGCACCGCGGGACTAGCGGGGGGGTGGAACAATGAGCAGTTCTTC.

This clonotype has ten or more counts. CDR3 region: CASSLEIGQGYYGYTF. CDR3 nucleotides: TGTGCCAGCAGCTTAGAAATCGGACAGGGTTATTATGGCTACACCTTC. The chain has TRBV7-2 and TRBJ1-2, with TRBD1 identical over 8 bases. The V and J ends lost 1 base and 5 bases, in that order; junction bases with no gene match: 9. The V gene's germline CDR1 is SGHTA and CDR2 FQGNSA. This CDR3 is built from 16 residues.

The table lists this clonotype with many counts. The V gene is TRBV7-2, the J gene TRBJ2-7; D is unresolved. CDR1 and CDR2 (germline): SGHTA, FQGNSA. CDR3 size: 14 residues. V was trimmed by 1 base and J by 0 bases, leaving 7 bases between them. The DNA for the CDR3 is TGTGCCAGCAGCTTAGTGCTGAGCTCCTACGAGCAGTACTTC. Translation: CASSLVLSSYEQYF.

This clonotype was observed a handful of times. An end of the junction differs from the germline gene, which may be a read error. This sequence joins TRBV3-1 and TRBJ2-1; D gene uncertain. CDR3 length: 11 amino acids. The germline V gene encodes CDR1 LGHDT and CDR2 YNNKEL (reference sequence). Here the CDR3 DNA reads TGTGCCAACAGCCAAGAATTGGAGCAGTTCTTC. It encodes CANSQELEQFF.

This clonotype appeared a few times. V usage is TRBV19 and J usage is TRBJ1-2, with D possibly TRBD1 on 6 matching bases. CDR1 and CDR2 from the germline V gene are LNHDA and SQIVND (reference sequence). Trimming removed 5 bases from V and 4 bases from J, with 14 bases in between. This CDR3 is built from 14 residues. CDR3 protein: CASSGGGRTYGYTF. As DNA, the CDR3 is TGTGCCAGTAGTGGTGGGGGCAGGACCTATGGCTACACCTTC.

The V and J genes are TRBV29-1 and TRBJ1-2; D is ambiguous. V was cut by 3 bases and J by 2 bases, with 10 bases left in between. The CDR3 runs 13 residues. Germline CDR1 reads SQVTM; CDR2 reads ANQGSEA. CDR3 region: CSVDAGMNYGYTF. CDR3 nucleotides: TGCAGCGTTGATGCTGGGATGAACTATGGCTACACCTTC.

This clonotype showed up many times. The CDR3 region is CASSLGDRRGEQYF. The CDR3 region has the DNA TGTGCCAGCAGTTTAGGCGACAGGCGTGGGGAGCAGTACTTC. The chain is built from TRBV12-3 or TRBV12-4 and TRBJ2-7; TRBD1 might be the D (6 bases). CDR3 length: 14 residues. V was shortened by 1 base and J by 7 bases, with 14 bases between the two germline ends.

At least ten counts were recorded for this clonotype. V usage is TRBV20-1 and J usage is TRBJ1-1, with D hard to call. V lost 5 bases and J lost 5, with 6 bases in between. The CDR3 spans 10 residues. The V gene's germline CDR1 is DFQATT and CDR2 SNEGSKA (reference sequence). In DNA, the CDR3 is TGCAGTGCTTCAGTGACTGAAGCTTTCTTT. Encoded protein: CSASVTEAFF.

This chain joins TRBV20-1 and TRBJ2-2, with D perhaps TRBD1 (5 bases). CDR1 is DFQATT, CDR2 SNEGSKA, per germline (reference sequence). The germline V and J ends were trimmed by 4 bases and 8 bases, with 17 bases remaining between them. The length of the CDR3 is 14 residues. CDR3 sequence reads: CSATKQGPLGELFF. CDR3 in DNA: TGCAGTGCTACGAAGCAGGGCCCCTTGGGGGAGCTGTTTTTT.

This clonotype has a count of ten or more. The rearrangement joins TRBV30 to TRBJ1-2, with D tentatively TRBD1 (6 bases). Trimming shortened V by 7 bases and J by 2 bases, and 14 bases separated the two germline ends. The CDR3 loop spans 13 amino acids. Germline lookup yields CDR1 GTSNPN and CDR2 SVGIG (reference sequence). CDR3 DNA: TGTGCCTCTTGGACAGTAGGGAACTATGGCTACACCTTC. Translating gives CASWTVGNYGYTF.

This clonotype showed up just once. The chain uses TRBV6-1 and TRBJ1-6, with D possibly TRBD1 on 6 matching bases. The V and J ends lost 6 bases and 0 bases respectively, with 15 bases between them. This CDR3 comprises 17 residues. Germline V CDR1 and CDR2: MNHNS, SASEGT. In DNA form, the CDR3 reads TGTGCCAGCAGGGGGTCGACAGGAAGCTCCTATAATTCACCCCTCCACTTT. Translating it yields CASRGSTGSSYNSPLHF.

This clonotype was counted many times. The chain couples TRBV13 to TRBJ2-7, with D perhaps being TRBD1 or TRBD2 (6 bases each). Germline CDR1 and CDR2: PRHDT and FYEKMQ (reference sequence). Trimming shortened V by 5 bases and J by 0 bases, and 11 bases separated the two germline ends. CDR3 length: 14 residues. The CDR3 coding sequence is TGTGCCAGCAGCCCAGAGGGGGGCTCCTACGAGCAGTACTTC. Amino acids: CASSPEGGSYEQYF.

Many counts were recorded for this clonotype. The chain combines TRBV27 with TRBJ1-1; D remains unclear. The V gene's germline CDR1 is MNHEY and CDR2 SMNVEV (reference sequence). The CDR3 consists of 14 residues. V was clipped by 4 bases and J by 1 base, with 10 bases between them. CDR3 sequence reads: CASSYYDGNTEAFF. CDR3 sequence (DNA): TGTGCCAGCAGTTATTACGATGGGAACACTGAAGCTTTCTTT.

The gene calls are TRBV7-9 and TRBJ1-2; TRBD1 matches at 8 bases. The V gene end was trimmed by 1 base and the J gene end by 3 bases; junction bases not matched to a gene: 7. This CDR3 is built from 16 residues. Germline CDR1 is SEHNR and CDR2 is FQNEAQ (reference sequence). The CDR3 reads CASSLGSGTGHYGYTF. CDR3 coding DNA: TGTGCCAGCAGCTTAGGATCCGGGACAGGACACTATGGCTACACCTTC.

This clonotype has at least ten counts. The chain joins TRBV20-1 to TRBJ2-3; D possibly uses TRBD1 or TRBD2 (5 bases each). The germline CDR1 and CDR2 sequences are DFQATT and SNEGSKA (reference sequence). The CDR3 has 13 amino acids. Trimming stripped 3 bases from V and 0 bases from J, with 7 bases between. DNA for the CDR3: TGCAGTGCTAGGGGACCAAGCACAGATACGCAGTATTTT. It yields the protein CSARGPSTDTQYF.

This clonotype was picked up a small number of times. The chain couples TRBV6-1 to TRBJ2-7, with D perhaps TRBD2 (6 bases). The CDR3 runs to 15 residues. The V gene's germline CDR1 is MNHNS and CDR2 SASEGT. The V and J ends lost 3 bases and 1 base respectively, with 13 bases between them. The CDR3 reads CASSETGDRSYEQYF. The CDR3 DNA follows: TGTGCCAGCAGTGAGACGGGGGACCGATCCTACGAGCAGTACTTC.

The chain uses TRBV19 and TRBJ1-1; 10 nucleotides agree with TRBD1. Trimming at V came to 3 bases and at J to 2 bases, leaving 3 bases not matched to a gene. The CDR3 is made up of 15 amino acids. Germline V CDR1 and CDR2: LNHDA, SQIVND (reference sequence). This CDR3 reads CASSMGTGDNTEAFF. In nucleotides, the CDR3 is TGTGCCAGTAGTATGGGGACAGGGGATAACACTGAAGCTTTCTTT.

This clonotype was detected only a few times. The genes are TRBV11-2 and TRBJ2-3, with D possibly TRBD1 on 6 matching bases. The CDR3 totals 15 residues. Trimming shortened V by 6 bases and J by 5 bases, and 18 bases separated the two germline ends. The germline V gene encodes CDR1 SGHAT and CDR2 FQNNGV. CDR3 amino acids: CASSSTGSLIDTQYF. The CDR3 region has the DNA TGTGCCAGCAGTTCAACAGGGTCATTAATAGATACGCAGTATTTT.

V usage is TRBV6-1 and J usage is TRBJ1-2; D perhaps matches TRBD1 (5 bases). The CDR3 sequence is 14 residues long. Germline loops: CDR1 MNHNS, CDR2 SASEGT. V gave up 2 bases and J gave up 5 bases, with 12 bases separating them. CDR3 bases: TGTGCCAGCAGTGAACTAGGGGCCCGGTATGGCTACACCTTC. Protein product: CASSELGARYGYTF.

This clonotype was found many times. The J gene is TRBJ2-1, the V gene TRBV12-3 or TRBV12-4; D is perhaps TRBD1 or TRBD2 (5 bases each). This CDR3 is built from 10 residues. V was clipped by 6 bases and J by 8 bases, with 5 bases between them. The CDR3 region has the DNA TGTGCCAGCAGGGGGGATGAGCAGTTCTTC. Translated: CASRGDEQFF.

The chain carries TRBV4-1 and TRBJ1-1; D is possibly TRBD1 (6 bases). Trimming took off 2 bases at V and 8 bases at J, with 12 bases between the two ends. The CDR3 runs 13 residues. CDR1 is MGHRA and CDR2 is YSYEKL in the germline V gene. CDR3 residues: CASSQIGGLEAFF. The CDR3 DNA reads as TGCGCCAGCAGCCAAATAGGGGGGTTGGAAGCTTTCTTT.